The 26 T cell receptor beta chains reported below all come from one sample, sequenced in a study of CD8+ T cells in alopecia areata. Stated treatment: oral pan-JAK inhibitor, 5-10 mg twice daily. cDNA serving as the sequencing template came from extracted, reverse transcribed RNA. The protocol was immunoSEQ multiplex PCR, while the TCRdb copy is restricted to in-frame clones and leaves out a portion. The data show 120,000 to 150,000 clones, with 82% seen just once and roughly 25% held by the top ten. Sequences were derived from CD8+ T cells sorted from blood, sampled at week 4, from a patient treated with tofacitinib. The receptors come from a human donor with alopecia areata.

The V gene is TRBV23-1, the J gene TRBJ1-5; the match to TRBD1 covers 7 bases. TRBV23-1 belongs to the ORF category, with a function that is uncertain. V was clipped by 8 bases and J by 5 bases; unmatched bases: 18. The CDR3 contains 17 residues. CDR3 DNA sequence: TGCGCCAGCTCTCCGCTCCGGGGACAGTCTCAAGATCAGCCCCAGCATTTT. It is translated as CASSPLRGQSQDQPQHF.

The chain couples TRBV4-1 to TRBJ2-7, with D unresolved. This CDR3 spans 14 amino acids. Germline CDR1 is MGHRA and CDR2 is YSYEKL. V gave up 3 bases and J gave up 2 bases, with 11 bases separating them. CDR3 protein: CASSHSRAAYEQYF. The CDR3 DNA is TGCGCCAGCAGCCACAGCCGGGCCGCCTACGAGCAGTACTTC.

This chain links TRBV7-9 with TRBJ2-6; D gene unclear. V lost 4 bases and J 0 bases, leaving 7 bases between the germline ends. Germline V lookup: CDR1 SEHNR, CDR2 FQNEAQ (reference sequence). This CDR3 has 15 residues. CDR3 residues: CASSWAVSGANVLTF. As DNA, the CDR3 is TGTGCCAGCAGCTGGGCAGTCTCTGGGGCCAACGTCCTGACTTTC.

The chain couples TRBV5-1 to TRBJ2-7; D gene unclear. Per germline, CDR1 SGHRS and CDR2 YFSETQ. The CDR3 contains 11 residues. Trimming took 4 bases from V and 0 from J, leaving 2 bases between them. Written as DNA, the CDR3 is TGCGCCAGCAGCACCTCCTACGAGCAGTACTTC. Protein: CASSTSYEQYF.

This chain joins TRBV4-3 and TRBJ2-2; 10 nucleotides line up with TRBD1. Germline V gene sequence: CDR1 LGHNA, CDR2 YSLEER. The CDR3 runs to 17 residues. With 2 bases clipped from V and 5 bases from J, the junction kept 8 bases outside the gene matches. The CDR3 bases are TGCGCCAGCAGCCAATGGGACAGGGGAAGGGGTACCGGGGAGCTGTTTTTT. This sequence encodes CASSQWDRGRGTGELFF.

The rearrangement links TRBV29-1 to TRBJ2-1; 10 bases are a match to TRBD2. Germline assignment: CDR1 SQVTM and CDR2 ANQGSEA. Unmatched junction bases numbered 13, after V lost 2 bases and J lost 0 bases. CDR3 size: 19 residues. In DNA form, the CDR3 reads TGCAGCGTTGAAAGGGTTGGGACTAGCGTACCGAGCTCCTACAATGAGCAGTTCTTC. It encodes CSVERVGTSVPSSYNEQFF.

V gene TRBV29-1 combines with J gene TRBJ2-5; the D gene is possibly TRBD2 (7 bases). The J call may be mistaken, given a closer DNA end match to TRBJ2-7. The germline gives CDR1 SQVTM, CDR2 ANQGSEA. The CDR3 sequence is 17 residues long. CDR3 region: CSVSGTPTRGGPYEQYF. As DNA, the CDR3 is TGCAGCGTCTCCGGGACCCCGACGAGGGGGGGTCCTTACGAGCAGTACTTC.

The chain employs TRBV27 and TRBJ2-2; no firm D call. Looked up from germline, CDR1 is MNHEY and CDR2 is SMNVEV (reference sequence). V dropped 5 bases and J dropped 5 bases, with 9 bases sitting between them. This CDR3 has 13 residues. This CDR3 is CASSPSLTGELFF. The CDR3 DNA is TGTGCCAGCAGTCCCTCTTTGACCGGGGAGCTGTTTTTT.

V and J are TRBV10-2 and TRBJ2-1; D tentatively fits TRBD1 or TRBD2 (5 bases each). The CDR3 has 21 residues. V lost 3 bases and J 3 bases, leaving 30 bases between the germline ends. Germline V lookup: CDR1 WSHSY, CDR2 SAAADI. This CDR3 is CASSEPLWQEGTETSYNEQFF. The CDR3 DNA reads TGCGCCAGCAGTGAACCCTTATGGCAGGAAGGGACGGAGACAAGCTACAATGAGCAGTTCTTC.

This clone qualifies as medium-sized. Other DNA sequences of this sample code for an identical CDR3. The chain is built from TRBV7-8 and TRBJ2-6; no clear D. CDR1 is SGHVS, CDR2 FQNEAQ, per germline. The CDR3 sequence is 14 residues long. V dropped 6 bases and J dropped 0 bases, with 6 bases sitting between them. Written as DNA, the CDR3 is TGTGCCAGCAGTCCTAACTCTGGGGCCAACGTCCTGACTTTC. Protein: CASSPNSGANVLTF.

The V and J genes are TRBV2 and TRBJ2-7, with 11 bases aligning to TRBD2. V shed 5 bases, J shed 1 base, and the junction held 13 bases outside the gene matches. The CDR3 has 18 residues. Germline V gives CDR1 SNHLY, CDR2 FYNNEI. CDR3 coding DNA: TGTGCCAGCAGTAAAGGCGAGGGACTAGCGGCCCTGTCCTACGAGCAGTACTTC. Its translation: CASSKGEGLAALSYEQYF.

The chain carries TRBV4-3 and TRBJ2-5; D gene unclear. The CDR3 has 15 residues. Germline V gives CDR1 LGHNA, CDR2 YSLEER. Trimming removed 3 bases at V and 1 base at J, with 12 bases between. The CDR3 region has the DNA TGCGCCAGCAGCCAGGCCGGACGGTTCCAAGAGACCCAGTACTTC. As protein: CASSQAGRFQETQYF.

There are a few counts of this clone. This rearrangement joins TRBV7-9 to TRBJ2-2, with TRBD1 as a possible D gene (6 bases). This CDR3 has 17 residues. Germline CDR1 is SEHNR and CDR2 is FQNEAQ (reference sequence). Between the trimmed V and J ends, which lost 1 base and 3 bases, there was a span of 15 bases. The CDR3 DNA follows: TGTGCCAGCAGCTTAGGCCCTTACGCAGGGGACACCGGGGAGCTGTTTTTT. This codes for CASSLGPYAGDTGELFF.

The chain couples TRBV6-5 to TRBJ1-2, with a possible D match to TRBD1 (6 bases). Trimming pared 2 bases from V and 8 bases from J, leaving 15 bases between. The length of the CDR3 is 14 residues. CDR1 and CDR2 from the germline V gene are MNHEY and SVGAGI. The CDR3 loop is CASSYRRGLNGYTF. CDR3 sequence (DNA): TGTGCCAGCAGTTACCGTCGGGGGCTTAACGGCTACACCTTC.

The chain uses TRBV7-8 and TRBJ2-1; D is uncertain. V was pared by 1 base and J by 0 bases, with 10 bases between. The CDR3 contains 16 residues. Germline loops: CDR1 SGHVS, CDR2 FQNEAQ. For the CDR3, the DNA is TGTGCCAGCAGCTTAGTTTTTGGTAGCTCCTACAATGAGCAGTTCTTC. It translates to CASSLVFGSSYNEQFF.

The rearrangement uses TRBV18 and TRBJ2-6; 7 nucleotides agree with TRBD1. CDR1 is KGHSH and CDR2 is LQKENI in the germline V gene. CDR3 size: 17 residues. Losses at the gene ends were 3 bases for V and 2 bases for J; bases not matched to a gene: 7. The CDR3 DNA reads TGTGCCAGCTCACCTTGGCAGGGGGAGCCTGGGGCCAACGTCCTGACTTTC. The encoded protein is CASSPWQGEPGANVLTF.

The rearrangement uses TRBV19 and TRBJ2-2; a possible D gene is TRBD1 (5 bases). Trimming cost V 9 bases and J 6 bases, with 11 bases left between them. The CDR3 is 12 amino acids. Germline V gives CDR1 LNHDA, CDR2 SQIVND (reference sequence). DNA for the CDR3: TGTGCCAGCCGAGTAGGGGCCGGGGAGCTGTTTTTT. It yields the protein CASRVGAGELFF.

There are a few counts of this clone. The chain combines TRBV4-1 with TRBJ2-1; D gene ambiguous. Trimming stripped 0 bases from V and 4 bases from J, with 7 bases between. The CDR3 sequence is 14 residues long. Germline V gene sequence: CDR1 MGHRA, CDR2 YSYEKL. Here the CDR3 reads CASSQDSTYNEQFF. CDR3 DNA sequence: TGCGCCAGCAGCCAAGATTCTACGTACAATGAGCAGTTCTTC.

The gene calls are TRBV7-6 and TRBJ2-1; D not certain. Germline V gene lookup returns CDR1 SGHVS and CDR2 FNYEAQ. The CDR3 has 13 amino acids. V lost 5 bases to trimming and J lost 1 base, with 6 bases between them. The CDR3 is CASSPGSYNEQFF. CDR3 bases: TGTGCCAGCAGCCCGGGTTCCTACAATGAGCAGTTCTTC.

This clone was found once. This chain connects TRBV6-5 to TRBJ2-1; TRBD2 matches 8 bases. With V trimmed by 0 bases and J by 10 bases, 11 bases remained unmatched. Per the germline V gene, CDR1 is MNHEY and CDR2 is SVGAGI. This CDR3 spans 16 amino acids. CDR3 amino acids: CASSYSLSGGPREQFF. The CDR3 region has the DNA TGTGCCAGCAGTTACTCTCTAAGCGGGGGACCAAGGGAGCAGTTCTTC.

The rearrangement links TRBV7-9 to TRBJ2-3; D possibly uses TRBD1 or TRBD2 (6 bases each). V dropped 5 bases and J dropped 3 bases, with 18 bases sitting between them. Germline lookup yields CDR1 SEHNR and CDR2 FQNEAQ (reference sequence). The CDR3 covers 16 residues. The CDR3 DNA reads TGTGCCAGCAGCCGTACTCCGGGGGCATCAACAGATACGCAGTATTTT. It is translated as CASSRTPGASTDTQYF.

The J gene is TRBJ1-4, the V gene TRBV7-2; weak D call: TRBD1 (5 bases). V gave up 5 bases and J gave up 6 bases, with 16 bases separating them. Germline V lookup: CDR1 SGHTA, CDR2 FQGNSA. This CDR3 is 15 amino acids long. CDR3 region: CASSPTGLGDEKLFF. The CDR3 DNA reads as TGTGCCAGCAGCCCTACAGGTCTCGGGGATGAAAAACTGTTTTTT.

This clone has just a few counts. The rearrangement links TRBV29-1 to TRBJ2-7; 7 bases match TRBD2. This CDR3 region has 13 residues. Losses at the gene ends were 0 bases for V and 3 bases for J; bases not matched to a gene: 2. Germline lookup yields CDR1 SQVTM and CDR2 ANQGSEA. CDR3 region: CSVEDWEGYEQYF. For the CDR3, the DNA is TGCAGCGTTGAAGATTGGGAGGGCTACGAGCAGTACTTC.

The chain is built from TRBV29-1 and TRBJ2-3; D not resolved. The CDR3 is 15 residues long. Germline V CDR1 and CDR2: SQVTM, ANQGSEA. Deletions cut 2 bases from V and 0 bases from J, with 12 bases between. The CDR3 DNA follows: TGCAGCGTTGAATTGAGTCCGGAGAGCACAGATACGCAGTATTTT. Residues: CSVELSPESTDTQYF.

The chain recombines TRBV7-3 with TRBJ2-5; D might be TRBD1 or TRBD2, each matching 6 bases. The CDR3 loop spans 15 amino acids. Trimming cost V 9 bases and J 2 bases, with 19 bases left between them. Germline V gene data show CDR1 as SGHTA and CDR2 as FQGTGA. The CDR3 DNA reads TGTGCCAGTCGCCCGACAGGAGGGGTTCAAGAGACCCAGTACTTC. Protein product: CASRPTGGVQETQYF.

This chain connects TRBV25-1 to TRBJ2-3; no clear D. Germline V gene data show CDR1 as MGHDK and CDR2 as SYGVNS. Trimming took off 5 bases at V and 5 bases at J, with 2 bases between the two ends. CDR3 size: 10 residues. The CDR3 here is CASSLDTQYF. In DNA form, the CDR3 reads TGTGCCAGCAGTTTAGATACGCAGTATTTT.